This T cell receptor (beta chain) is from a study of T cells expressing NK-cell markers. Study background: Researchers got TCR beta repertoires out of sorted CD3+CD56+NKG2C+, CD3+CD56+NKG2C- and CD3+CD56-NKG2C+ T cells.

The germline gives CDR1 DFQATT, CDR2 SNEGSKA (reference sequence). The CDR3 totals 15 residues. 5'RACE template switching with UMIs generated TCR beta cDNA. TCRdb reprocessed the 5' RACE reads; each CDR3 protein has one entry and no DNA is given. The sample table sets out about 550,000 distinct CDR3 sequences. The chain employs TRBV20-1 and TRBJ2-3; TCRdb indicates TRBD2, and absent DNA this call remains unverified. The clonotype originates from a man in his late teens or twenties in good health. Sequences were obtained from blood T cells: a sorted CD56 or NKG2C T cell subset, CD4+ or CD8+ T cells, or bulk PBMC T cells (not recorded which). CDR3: CSASRGTSVADTQYF.